The following is a T cell receptor (beta chain) sequence with its context. The target antigen is unknown. The PCR contained 60 Vbeta and 13 Jbeta primers. Produced via immunoSEQ multiplex PCR; TCRdb's table is partial and in-frame only. Of some 40,000 clones listed, approximately 80% are singletons. The sample comes from a study of cytomegalovirus exposure and HLA in healthy donors. Study outcomes and limitations: Within an earlier analysis, most TCR beta V segments proved productive either about 90% or about 30% of the time. Researchers reported in a later analysis that common viral pathogens appeared linked to several top clusters.

Germline-derived CDR1 and CDR2 are WSHSY and SAAADI. The length of the CDR3 is 16 residues. Trimming cost V 0 bases and J 3 bases, with 12 bases left between them. The sequence derives from a woman aged 18 to 35 in good health and CMV-seropositive. This rearrangement joins TRBV10-2 to TRBJ1-5; D unclear. The sequenced sample was PBMCs. The CDR3 protein is CASSESGGQSNQPQHF. The CDR3 coding sequence is TGCGCCAGCAGTGAGTCGGGTGGGCAGTCCAATCAGCCCCAGCATTTT.